This record looks at one T cell receptor (beta chain) sequence and its context. This clone occurred a few times. Its antigen is not yet known. Qualities for individual bases were not recorded, and no much larger clone is one base off. The sample is drawn from a study of T cells after posttransplantation cyclophosphamide (TCRdb year 2016). Some background on the complete study: Using TRB sequencing, the study followed how the T cell repertoire rebuilt after myeloablative bone marrow transplantation with posttransplantation cyclophosphamide given as GVHD prophylaxis. Samples from 35 PTCy-treated patients and fewer than 20 related bone marrow donors of those patients were subjected to antigen receptor sequencing. Blood from every one of the 30 or so PTCy patients who had 1-year posttransplant specimens underwent TRB sequencing. In 3 patients, up to roughly 3 additional blood samples taken between 2 and 5.2 years after transplant also underwent TRB sequencing, as did pretransplant blood from 4 patients. Because TRA and TRB clonality correlated tightly in 9 samples, the subsequent TCR analyses were limited to TRB only. Public TRB sequences were searched against a database of over 3,000 sequences associated with responses to pathogens, tumor antigens, self-antigens and alloantigens.

The full study reports these points: The TRB repertoires of T cells infiltrating skin or the GI tract showed only limited overlap with the TRB repertoires found in blood. Across 45 or so patients, TRB clonality was highly associated with recipient CMV seropositivity and CMV reactivation, and PTCy diversity was similar to diversity in CNI/methotrexate controls. Donor-recipient similarity was low at 1-2 months but increased during the first year, and donor CD8+ memory clones often dominated later blood repertoires.

The treatment or condition label, as the study defines it: high-dose cyclophosphamide on days +3 and +4 as single-agent GVHD prophylaxis. PTCy patients received busulfan and fludarabine conditioning, a related or unrelated marrow graft, and cyclophosphamide on days +3 and +4. PTCy-treated patients came from a prospective multi-institutional clinical trial. Peripheral blood and bone marrow mononuclear cells were isolated by Ficoll-Hypaque density centrifugation and were cryopreserved. FACS on a FACSAria II was used to sort CD4+ and CD8+ T cells, including the naive and memory subsets. Genomic DNA was the input for TRB sequencing, which was run either with the immunoSEQ assay at survey resolution or with the hsTCRB kit. The study's processing was this. Initial read processing used immunoSEQ software, and repertoire analyses used the LymphoSeq R package. Clonality was computed as 1 minus normalized Shannon entropy, and a Gini coefficient was also calculated for each TRB dataset. Phenotypes of unsorted samples were inferred by mapping TRB sequences from sorted subsets of the recipient or donor onto the same recipient's unsorted samples. As stored in TCRdb, this immuneACCESS dataset retains in-frame rearrangements with V and J assigned. A fraction of the clones does not appear; measured against another copy, unresolved V genes explain less than half of the discrepancy, and the remainder lacks a known reason. The V and J calls and clone size were taken over from that table, and D and trimming were inferred from the DNA. In this sample the table shows around 37,000 clones, just under 80% of which occur a single time. The ten largest account for roughly 8.3% of the sample.

This receptor was taken from a female patient aged 40 to 55 who received an allogeneic stem cell transplant from a related donor, was CMV-positive, and had no GVHD. Following transplantation, part of the T cell population may be supplied by the graft donor rather than the patient. The specimen comprised CD4+ T cells sorted from blood, sampled 1903 days after a stem cell transplant with posttransplant cyclophosphamide.

The sequenced DNA: TGTGCCAGCAGCCTCCGGGACAGGACCCCCGGGGAGCAGTACTTC. Its coded protein is CASSLRDRTPGEQYF. The rearranged chain carries TRBV14 and TRBJ2-7, with 8 middle bases fitting TRBD1. Germline trimming: 4 bases from V, 7 bases from J; junction bases outside gene matches: 12. Reading from cysteine to phenylalanine, the CDR3 counts 15 amino acids. The DNA shown is the 45-base CDR3, in frame from base 1. In the germline V gene, CDR1 corresponds to SGHDN and CDR2 to FVKESK.